This TCR beta chain was observed in a study of blood T cell repertoires in COVID-19. TCRdb's table, derived via immunoSEQ multiplex PCR, lists solely in-frame clones and lacks some. The repertoire includes about 40,000 clones, almost 95% of them detected once, and just under 9.5% sits in the top ten. This clone occurred once. Germline CDR1 is LNHNV and CDR2 is YYDKDF (reference sequence). V lost 0 bases and J lost 6; bases outside the gene matches: 15. The CDR3 consists of 18 residues. This sequence was found in a man in his fifties with active COVID-19. Sequenced sample: peripheral blood. The chain links TRBV15 to TRBJ2-7; 9 bases align to TRBD1. CDR3: CATSRDLRGTGRVCEQYF. The CDR3 nucleotides are TGTGCCACCAGCAGAGATCTTAGGGGGACAGGGAGAGTATGCGAGCAGTACTTC.